This entry features one TCR beta chain sequence. In the source study's methods: Amplification with reference gene primers provided the estimates of nucleated cell counts. Some clones are missing from TCRdb's copy, which holds only in-frame ones; the method was immunoSEQ multiplex PCR. V and J calls and clone size are copied from that table; D and trimming were computed from the DNA. The table shows some 300,000 clones, with approximately 88% occurring only once. The CDR3 loop spans 12 amino acids. From germline, CDR1 is SEHNR and CDR2 FQNEAQ (reference sequence). The V end was cut by 7 bases, the J end by 4 bases, with 11 bases between. The data are from a study of blood T cell repertoires in COVID-19. About the study: Sites across the United States, Italy and Spain contributed samples from acute and convalescent COVID-19. PBMCs, B-cell-depleted T cells, or T cells provided the cDNA or gDNA that made up the material.

The sample was peripheral blood. V and J are TRBV7-9 and TRBJ2-7; D uncertain. The TCR sequence derives from a woman aged 25 to 39 who had recovered from COVID-19. CDR3 loop: CASMAVWYEQYF. CDR3 DNA: TGTGCCAGCATGGCAGTTTGGTACGAGCAGTACTTC. The full variable domain, with the rest looked up from reference TRBV7-9 and TRBJ2-7, is DTGVSQNPRHKITKRGQNVTFRCDPISEHNRLYWYRQTLGQGPEFLTYFQNEAQLEKSRLLSDRFSAERPKGSFSTLEIQRTEQGDSAMYLCASMAVWYEQYFGPGTRLTVT.